The entry below gives a single TCR beta chain sequence along with its context. This sample was included in a study of T cell responses to AZD1222 COVID-19 vaccine. The CDR3 is 15 amino acids. Trimming stripped 3 bases from V and 2 bases from J, with 14 bases between. Germline loops: CDR1 SGHRS, CDR2 YFSETQ. The table came from immunoSEQ multiplex PCR; TCRdb's copy has only in-frame clones and leaves some out. The repertoire has about 100,000 clones, about 87% of them found once; the top ten carry about 8.7%. The sample consisted of peripheral blood, taken on day 0 of AZD1222 vaccination. The rearrangement uses TRBV5-1 and TRBJ1-2; no definite D call. This receptor was obtained from an adult in good health. CDR3 bases: TGCGCCAGCAGCTCCGGAGGACGGGAGAACTATGGCTACACCTTC. Amino acids: CASSSGGRENYGYTF.